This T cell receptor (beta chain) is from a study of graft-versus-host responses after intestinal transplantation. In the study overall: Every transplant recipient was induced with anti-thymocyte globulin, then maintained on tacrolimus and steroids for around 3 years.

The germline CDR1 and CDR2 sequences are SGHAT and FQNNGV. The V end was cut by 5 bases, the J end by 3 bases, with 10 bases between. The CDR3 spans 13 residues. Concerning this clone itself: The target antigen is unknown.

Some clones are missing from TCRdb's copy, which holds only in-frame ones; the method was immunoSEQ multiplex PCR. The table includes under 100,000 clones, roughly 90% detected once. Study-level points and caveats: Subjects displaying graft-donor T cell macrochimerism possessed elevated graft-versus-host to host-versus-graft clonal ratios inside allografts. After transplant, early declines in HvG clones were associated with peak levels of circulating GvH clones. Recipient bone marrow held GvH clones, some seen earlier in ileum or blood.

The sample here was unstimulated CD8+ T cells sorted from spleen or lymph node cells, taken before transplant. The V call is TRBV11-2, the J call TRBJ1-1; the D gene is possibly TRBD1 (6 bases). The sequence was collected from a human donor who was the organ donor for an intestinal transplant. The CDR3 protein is CASSRTADTEAFF. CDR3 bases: TGTGCCAGCAGCCGGACAGCTGACACTGAAGCTTTCTTT.